These T cell receptor beta chains were read from a single sample in a study of blood T cell repertoires in COVID-19. TCRdb's copy holds only in-frame clones and misses some; the assay was immunoSEQ multiplex PCR. The sample lists some 93,000 clones, 85% to 90% occurring once. What was sequenced was peripheral blood. These receptors originate from a man aged 55-75 years with acute or convalescent COVID-19. CDR3s include the opening cysteine and the closing phenylalanine or tryptophan. The order of the fields is D gene, clone size, V gene, J gene, CDR3 DNA, CDR3 protein. A D gene is named only where the DNA matches it firmly. Clone size appears in some rows only: once, few, many, or a class for an expanded clone.

TRBD1	-	TRBV7-9	TRBJ2-3	TGTGCCAGCAGCCCCGGGACAGGGGGCACAGATACGCAGTATTTT	CASSPGTGGTDTQYF
TRBD1	-	TRBV6-5	TRBJ1-2	TGTGCCAGCCGTAACGACAGGGGCCCCAGTTATGGCTACACCTTC	CASRNDRGPSYGYTF
TRBD2	-	TRBV7-9	TRBJ2-3	TGTGCCAGCAGCTCGGGACTAGCGGGGGCAGATACGCAGTATTTT	CASSSGLAGADTQYF
-	-	TRBV5-4	TRBJ2-1	TGTGCCAGCAGCTTAGCCGGGACACATTACAATGAGCAGTTCTTC	CASSLAGTHYNEQFF
-	-	TRBV19	TRBJ2-5	TGTGCCAGTAGTATTGGCAGCCAAGAGACCCAGTACTTC	CASSIGSQETQYF
TRBD1	-	TRBV19	TRBJ2-3	TGTGCCAGTAGTACCGCGACAGGGGAGGCAGATACGCAGTATTTT	CASSTATGEADTQYF
-	-	TRBV7-6	TRBJ1-6	TGTGCCAGCAGCCCAGCTTCGGGGGGGGTGGGGTCACCCCTCCACTTT	CASSPASGGVGSPLHF
-	-	TRBV6-2/TRBV6-3	TRBJ2-5	TGTGCCAGCGGCCGTGCTGGAGGGAAAGAGACCCAGTACTTC	CASGRAGGKETQYF
-	few	TRBV5-5	TRBJ2-5	TGTGCCAGCAGCACAGGGGGAGCGGGGAAAGAGACCCAGTACTTC	CASSTGGAGKETQYF
TRBD1	-	TRBV27	TRBJ1-4	TGTGCCAGCAGATTGACAGGGAATGAAAAACTGTTTTTT	CASRLTGNEKLFF
TRBD2	few	TRBV7-6	TRBJ2-2	TGTGCCAGCAGCCGTCCTTCAGCGGGAACCGGGGAGCTGTTTTTT	CASSRPSAGTGELFF
-	-	TRBV30	TRBJ1-1	TGTGCCTGGAGTTTGGGCCTGAACACTGAAGCTTTCTTT	CAWSLGLNTEAFF
TRBD2	few	TRBV4-2	TRBJ2-3	TGTGCCAGCAGCCAGGCCGGGACTAGCGGCACAGATACGCAGTATTTT	CASSQAGTSGTDTQYF
TRBD2	-	TRBV11-2	TRBJ2-3	TGTGCCAGCAGACTAGCGGGGGGCACAGATACGCAGTATTTT	CASRLAGGTDTQYF
TRBD2	-	TRBV5-8	TRBJ2-7	TGTGCCAGCGGGGGGGCCTACGAGCAGTACTTC	CASGGAYEQYF
TRBD2	-	TRBV30	TRBJ2-5	TGTGCCTACGATCCGGGACTAGCAGATCAAGAGACCCAGTACTTC	CAYDPGLADQETQYF
-	-	TRBV10-2	TRBJ2-7	TGCGCCAGCAGAGAAACGACAGGCCAAAGGTACGAGCAGTACTTC	CASRETTGQRYEQYF
TRBD1	-	TRBV6-6	TRBJ1-1	TGTGCCGCCGGGGCGGGACAGGCTATATCGGACACTGAAGCTTTCTTT	CAAGAGQAISDTEAFF
TRBD1	once	TRBV6-5	TRBJ1-4	TGTGCCAGCAGTTACGTACAGGGGGCTGGAGAAAAACTGTTTTTT	CASSYVQGAGEKLFF
TRBD2	-	TRBV6-5	TRBJ2-7	TGTACCAGCCAAGCGGGAGGGCCCTACGAGCAGTACTTC	CTSQAGGPYEQYF
-	-	TRBV9	TRBJ1-1	TGTGCCAGCAGCGTACAGGGTCTTTCTGGGGATGAAGCTTTCTTT	CASSVQGLSGDEAFF
TRBD2	-	TRBV3-1/TRBV3-2	TRBJ2-2	TGTGCCAGCAGCCCCCCACCTAGCGGGGGGCGCGGGGAGCTGTTTTTT	CASSPPPSGGRGELFF
TRBD2	-	TRBV29-1	TRBJ2-7	TGCAGCGTCGCCAGCGGGAGGGTCGCCTACGAGCAGTACTTC	CSVASGRVAYEQYF
-	-	TRBV5-6	TRBJ2-2	TGTGCCAGTTTGCTTTTGCGGACACAAGACACCGGGGAGCTGTTTTTT	CASLLLRTQDTGELFF
-	once	TRBV4-3	TRBJ1-2	TGCGCCAGCAGCCAAGATCGAGCCAGGACTAACTATGGCTACACCTTC	CASSQDRARTNYGYTF
-	-	TRBV21-1	TRBJ2-7	TGTGCCAGCAAAGTGGGGCAGGGGCCCTACGAGCAGTACTTC	CASKVGQGPYEQYF
TRBD1	-	TRBV19	TRBJ1-4	TGTGCCAGTAGTATTTTCCGGACAGGCGGTGAAAAACTGTTTTTT	CASSIFRTGGEKLFF
-	once	TRBV5-6	TRBJ1-2	TGTGCCAGCAGCCCCGGGATAAACTATGGCTACACCTTC	CASSPGINYGYTF